This T cell receptor beta chain was found in a study of blood T cell repertoires in COVID-19. For the study at large: Acute and convalescent COVID-19 samples came from the United States, Italy and Spain. The cDNA or gDNA used as material had been derived from T cells, B-cell-depleted T cells, or PBMCs.

In the authors' methods: The authors estimated nucleated cell counts from reference gene primer amplification. Clones were sequenced by immunoSEQ multiplex PCR, and TCRdb holds only the in-frame ones, with some missing. The V and J calls and the clone size are those of that table, but D and trimming were determined from the DNA. The data show roughly 160,000 clones, with around 86% seen just once and approximately 0.6% held by the top ten. During active infection, Seattle patients enrolled and were then monitored through disease. V was clipped by 7 bases and J by 0 bases, with 10 bases between them. Per the germline V gene, CDR1 is MNHEY and CDR2 is SVGAGI. CDR3 size: 14 residues.

Sequences were obtained from peripheral blood. This sequence joins TRBV6-5 and TRBJ1-5; D remains ambiguous. The receptor was derived from a man aged 55 to 70 with COVID-19, enrolled during active disease. The CDR3 here is CASIAVNSNQPQHF. The CDR3 DNA sequence: TGTGCCAGCATCGCAGTAAATAGCAATCAGCCCCAGCATTTT.